This paragraph covers one T cell receptor (beta chain) sequence. This receptor's antigen is unknown. No base-level quality is on record; no much larger clone is a single base apart. Unmatched junction bases come to 4, with V trimmed by 0 bases and J by 0 bases. CDR1 and CDR2 are read off the germline V gene as MNHEY and SVGAGI. The CDR3 numbers 16 residues from cysteine through phenylalanine. The kept DNA is CDR3 alone, 48 bases in frame from the first base. The time point label, as the study defines it: patch test 1, 2 weeks after DPC sensitization. Per the publication, the treatment or condition label means: therapeutic diphenylcyclopropenone sensitization with weekly scalp DPC. At every patch-test visit, the blood draw took place before the patch test was put on. Eligible patients were aged 18 to 70, diagnosed with alopecia, deemed suitable for DPC therapy, and excluded if pregnant. Total RNA was extracted from unfractionated whole blood collected in Tempus Blood RNA tubes.

This record comes from a study of human T cells and chemical hapten exposure listed by TCRdb under 2021. Broadly, across the study: For sensitization, 2% DPC in acetone was applied to a roughly 2 cm by roughly 2 cm area of upper inner arm skin. This study followed changes in the peripheral blood TCR repertoire in vivo during primary and secondary sensitization of alopecia patients to the hapten diphenylcyclopropenone (DPC). Libraries were pooled for sequencing, and per-sample TCR yields varied mainly because of small differences in library volumes within the pool. Blood samples were taken from patients before sensitization (week 0) and at 2, 6 and about 24 weeks after DPC sensitization. Patients additionally received weekly therapeutic DPC doses to the scalp throughout the roughly 26-week study period. The mostly female patient cohort included alopecia areata with under or over 50% scalp involvement, alopecia totalis and alopecia universalis. Some 29 alopecia patients provided blood for TCR sequencing at one to four time points (pre-sensitization, 2, 6 and 24 weeks). Patch tests used Finn chambers with 0.01% DPC on the upper back, scored after 6 days by International Contact Dermatitis Research Group standards. Results and caveats for the whole study, not just this receptor: The number of PT1 expanded TCRs positively correlated with patch test score, significant at thresholds 8, 16 and 32 but not 4. Repeated subsampling changed both the strength of the expansion versus patch-test correlation and the threshold at which that correlation became significant. Significantly more large CDR3 similarity clusters were formed by expanded TCRs than by pre-sensitization or healthy control sets, consistent with antigen-driven responses. No change with DPC sensitization was found in the number of TCRs above 1 in 1000 frequency, and no evidence of global repertoire structure alterations was found. All patients had alopecia, a presumed autoimmune disease, so their immune response might differ from that of healthy individuals.

Library method: RACE. The sequencing machine was a NextSeq 500. During library preparation, unique molecular identifiers were attached to individual cDNA molecules so that TCRs could be counted quantitatively and reproducibly. Both TCR alpha and TCR beta chains were sequenced from each blood RNA sample. Per the source publication's procedure: Samples had a median of 95,638 TCRs, with a range from roughly 20,000 to 700,000. V, J and CDR3 annotation of the TCR reads was performed with the Decombinator software suite. Every sample was subsampled to the same number of TCRs (28,000) for the PS versus PT1 abundance plots. Expanded TCRs were defined as absent before sensitization and observed at least eight times at the 2-week time point. TCRdb handled the public reads itself, with Q25 trimming in fastp and clone calling in MiXCR, and kept productive beta chains. Each entry is one CDR3 protein sequence, shown with its most common DNA and genes. Here the V and J calls rest on TCRdb's processing, not on the authors' analysis. The sample table lists 150,000 to 200,000 distinct CDR3 sequences, about 15% of them with a count of one. The top ten clones comprise 1.5% to 2% of the sample.

The chain couples TRBV6-5 to TRBJ1-1, with 7 central nucleotides matching TRBD1. Here the sequenced sample was whole blood, taken in connection with sensitization to the hapten diphenylcyclopropenone (DPC). This receptor was obtained from a woman aged 30 to 39 with alopecia areata. Some clones in this sample may be carry-over from other donors' samples. CDR3 sequence: CASSYSTGQLNTEAFF. The DNA sequence follows: TGTGCCAGCAGTTACTCGACGGGACAGTTGAACACTGAAGCTTTCTTT.